Below, 5 T cell receptor beta chains from the same sample are listed, as sequenced in a study of shared clonotypes between healthy human individuals. Produced via immunoSEQ multiplex PCR; TCRdb's table is partial and in-frame only. The data hold approximately 980,000 clones, with around 80% observed a single time. Material: memory CD4+ T cells sorted from blood. Subset here: CD45RA-negative fraction. The receptors were gathered from a man aged 18-30 years in good health.

This clone was detected only a few times. This rearrangement joins TRBV19 to TRBJ2-1; 8 bases match TRBD2. The CDR3 totals 15 residues. Per the germline V gene, CDR1 is LNHDA and CDR2 is SQIVND (reference sequence). J gave up 7 bases and V 6 bases, and 11 bases lay outside the gene matches. Here the CDR3 reads CASRDLQLAVNEQFF. The CDR3 DNA is TGTGCCAGTAGGGACCTACAACTAGCGGTGAATGAGCAGTTCTTC.

V and J are TRBV27 and TRBJ2-7; TRBD1 or TRBD2 may be the D gene (7 bases each). The CDR3 extends over 14 amino acids. V was clipped by 6 bases and J by 2 bases, with 14 bases between them. CDR1 and CDR2 (germline): MNHEY, SMNVEV (reference sequence). The CDR3 protein is CASRLQGGTYEQYF. In DNA form, the CDR3 reads TGTGCCAGCAGACTCCAGGGGGGGACCTACGAGCAGTACTTC.

The rearrangement links TRBV5-1 to TRBJ1-4; D gene unclear. Germline values: CDR1 SGHRS, CDR2 YFSETQ. With 4 bases removed from V and 0 bases from J, the gap between germline ends came to 16 bases. The CDR3 covers 17 residues. CDR3 in DNA: TGCGCCAGCAGCCCACGGGGAAATACTCCAACTAATGAAAAACTGTTTTTT. Translated, it gives CASSPRGNTPTNEKLFF.

V gene TRBV28 combines with J gene TRBJ1-4; D gene unclear. Trimming cost V 1 base and J 7 bases, with 10 bases left between them. The germline CDR1 and CDR2 sequences are MDHEN and SYDVKM. This CDR3 is 14 amino acids long. The CDR3 sequence: CASSLLGPAEKLFF. DNA for the CDR3: TGTGCCAGCAGTTTATTAGGGCCCGCTGAAAAACTGTTTTTT.

The chain couples TRBV6-5 to TRBJ1-1, with a weak D call TRBD1 (6 bases). The CDR3 has 13 residues. V shed 4 bases and J shed 11 bases, with 17 bases lying between them. Germline assignment: CDR1 MNHEY and CDR2 SVGAGI. CDR3 in amino acids: CASSLATGSAAFF. The CDR3 bases are TGTGCCAGCAGTTTGGCGACAGGCTCGGCGGCTTTCTTT.